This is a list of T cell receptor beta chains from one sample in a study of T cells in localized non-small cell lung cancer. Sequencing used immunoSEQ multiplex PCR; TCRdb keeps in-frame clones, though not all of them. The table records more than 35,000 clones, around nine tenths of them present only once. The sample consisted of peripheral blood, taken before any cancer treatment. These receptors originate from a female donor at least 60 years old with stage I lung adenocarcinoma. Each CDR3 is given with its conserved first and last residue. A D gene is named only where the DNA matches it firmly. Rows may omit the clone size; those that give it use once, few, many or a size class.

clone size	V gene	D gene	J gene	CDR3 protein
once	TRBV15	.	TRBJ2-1	CATSRDLAGASYNEQFF
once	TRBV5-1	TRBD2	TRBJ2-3	CASSLAVWGGTDTQYF
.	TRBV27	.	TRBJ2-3	CASSSHGTVGTDTQYF
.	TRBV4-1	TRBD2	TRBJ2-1	CASSLGLAGSYNEQFF
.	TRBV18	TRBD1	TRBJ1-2	CASSRPGGHYGYTF
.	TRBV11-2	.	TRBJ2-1	CASSSDRPSYNEQFF
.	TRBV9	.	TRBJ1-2	CASSVGQQYGYTF
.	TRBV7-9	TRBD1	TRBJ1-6	CASSRGTGSSYNSPLHF
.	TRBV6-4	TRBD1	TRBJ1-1	CASSESGGEGTEAFF
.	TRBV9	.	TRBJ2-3	CASSIGLEGQDTQYF
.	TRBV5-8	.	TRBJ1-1	CASSLYRAFF
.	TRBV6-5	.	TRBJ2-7	CASSYGGNYEQYF
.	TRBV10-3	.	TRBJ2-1	CAISERLEGNEQFF
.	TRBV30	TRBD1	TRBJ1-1	CAWSATFMLPGQGGTEAFF
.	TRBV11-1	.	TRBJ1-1	CASSLEDTEAFF
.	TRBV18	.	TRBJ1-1	CASSPWENTEAFF
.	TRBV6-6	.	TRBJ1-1	CASSYVGSYTEAFF
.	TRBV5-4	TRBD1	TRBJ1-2	CASSLADRGQGYTF
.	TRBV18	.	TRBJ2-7	CASSPNRVGDEQYF
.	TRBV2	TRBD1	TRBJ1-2	CASSDGTGVYGYTF
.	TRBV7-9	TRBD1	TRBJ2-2	CASRHRDRATGELFF
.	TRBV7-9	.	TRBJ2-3	CASSYTGYADTQYF
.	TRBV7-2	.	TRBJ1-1	CASSLSGGMTEAFF
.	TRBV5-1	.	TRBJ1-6	CASSLDMARHSPLHF
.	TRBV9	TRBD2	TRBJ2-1	CASSGRLASGGEQFF
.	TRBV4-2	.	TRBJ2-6	CASSQEQGIGANVLTF
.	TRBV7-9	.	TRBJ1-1	CASRPPGGDQAFF
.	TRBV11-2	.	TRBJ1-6	CASGDFFSYNSPLHF